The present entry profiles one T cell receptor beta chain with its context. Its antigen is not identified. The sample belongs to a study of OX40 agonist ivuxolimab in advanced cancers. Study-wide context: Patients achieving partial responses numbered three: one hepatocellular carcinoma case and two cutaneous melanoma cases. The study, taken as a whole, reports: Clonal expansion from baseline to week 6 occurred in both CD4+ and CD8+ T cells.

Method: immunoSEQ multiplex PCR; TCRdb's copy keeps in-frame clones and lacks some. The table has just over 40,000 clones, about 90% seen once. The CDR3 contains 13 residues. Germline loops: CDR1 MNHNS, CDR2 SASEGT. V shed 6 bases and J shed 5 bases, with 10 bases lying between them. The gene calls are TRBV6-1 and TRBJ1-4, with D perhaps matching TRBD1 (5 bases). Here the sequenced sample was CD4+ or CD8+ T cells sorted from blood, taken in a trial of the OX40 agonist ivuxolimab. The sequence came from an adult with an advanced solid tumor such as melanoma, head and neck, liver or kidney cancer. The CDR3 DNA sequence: TGTGCCAGCAGCTGGACAATGAATGAAAAACTGTTTTTT. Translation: CASSWTMNEKLFF.